The present T cell receptor beta chain was sequenced within a study of T-cell memory formation after mild COVID-19. V lost 6 bases and J 8 bases, leaving 22 bases between the germline ends. CDR1 is MDHEN, CDR2 SYDVKM, per germline. This CDR3 is built from 15 residues. Study observations and caveats: Pre-infection memory carried some responding clones, suggesting that cross-reactive memory joined.

Turning to this clonotype: No antigen is known for it.

TCRdb re-called the 5' RACE reads through MiXCR, storing one row per CDR3 protein. Among 250,000 or so distinct CDR3 sequences, about a sixth were seen once, and the ten largest hold roughly 23%. The rearrangement joins TRBV28 to TRBJ1-2; D gene ambiguous. This TCR derives from a man in his late teens or twenties who had mild COVID-19 (a few samples of this study predate the infection). Cell type and time point are not known. The sequencing input was PBMCs or a T cell subset sorted from them (not recorded which). The CDR3: CASRTLPPLEFGYTF. CDR3 coding DNA: TGTGCCAGCAGAACTCTACCCCCCCTTGAATTCGGCTACACCTTC.